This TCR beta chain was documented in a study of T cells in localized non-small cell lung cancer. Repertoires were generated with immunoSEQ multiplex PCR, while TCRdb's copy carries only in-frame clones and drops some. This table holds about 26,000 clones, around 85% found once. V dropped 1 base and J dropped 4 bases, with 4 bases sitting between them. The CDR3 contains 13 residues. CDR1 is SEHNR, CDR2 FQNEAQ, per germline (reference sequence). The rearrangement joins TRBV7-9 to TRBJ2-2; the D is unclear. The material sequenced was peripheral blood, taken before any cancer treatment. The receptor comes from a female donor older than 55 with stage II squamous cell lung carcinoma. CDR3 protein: CASSLEGTGELFF. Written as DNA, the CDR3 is TGTGCCAGCAGCTTAGAAGGCACCGGGGAGCTGTTTTTT.